A selection of T cell receptor beta chains follows, all from one sample in a study of neurological immune-mediated disorders. TCRdb reprocessed the 5' RACE reads with MiXCR, giving one entry per CDR3 protein. The sample has roughly 70,000 distinct CDR3 sequences; 3.9% are singletons. The sample comprised PBMCs. Receptor source: a man under 40 with multiple sclerosis. CDR3s include the opening cysteine and the closing phenylalanine or tryptophan. The D gene is left open where the match is weak. Only part of the rows carry a size: once, few, many, or a class if the clone is expanded.

j_call clone_size v_call d_call cdr3_aa cdr3_nt
TRBJ1-2 many TRBV12-3/TRBV12-4 - CASSLGGSGYTF TGTGCCAGCAGCCTGGGTGGGTCTGGCTACACCTTC
TRBJ1-2 many TRBV29-1 - CSVDAGGFYGYTF TGCAGCGTAGACGCAGGCGGGTTTTATGGCTACACCTTC
TRBJ2-1 - TRBV7-8 - CASSLPIGGNEQFF TGTGCCAGCAGCTTACCGATTGGTGGTAATGAGCAGTTCTTC
TRBJ2-2 many TRBV15 - CATSRAGQNTGELFF TGTGCCACCAGCAGAGCGGGACAAAACACCGGGGAGCTGTTTTTT
TRBJ2-5 few TRBV4-1 - CASSQTGTSQETHYF TGCGCCAGCAGCCAGACTGGGACTTCTCAAGAGACCCATTACTTC
TRBJ2-7 many TRBV5-1 TRBD1 CASSLGLAGGDEQYF TGCGCCAGCAGCTTGGGTCTCGCAGGGGGCGACGAGCAGTACTTC
TRBJ2-7 many TRBV6-5 - CASSYGGHYYEQYF TGTGCCAGCAGTTACGGGGGCCACTATTACGAGCAGTACTTC
TRBJ2-7 many TRBV15 TRBD1 CATSRDWTGAYEQYF TGTGCCACCAGCAGAGATTGGACAGGCGCCTACGAGCAGTACTTC
TRBJ1-5 many TRBV5-1 - CASRGMPDSNQPQHF TGCGCCAGCAGAGGAATGCCCGATAGCAATCAGCCCCAGCATTTT
TRBJ2-5 many TRBV5-1 - CASSRTTGMQETQYF TGCGCCAGCAGCAGAACCACAGGGATGCAAGAGACCCAGTACTTC
TRBJ2-3 many TRBV20-1 - CSARADTQYF TGCAGTGCTCGGGCAGATACGCAGTATTTT
TRBJ2-5 many TRBV20-1 - CSGSGGKQETQYF TGCAGTGGTAGTGGAGGGAAGCAAGAGACCCAGTACTTC
TRBJ2-3 - TRBV5-1 TRBD2 CASSNSGGQDTQYF TGCGCCAGCAGCAATAGCGGGGGGCAAGATACGCAGTATTTT